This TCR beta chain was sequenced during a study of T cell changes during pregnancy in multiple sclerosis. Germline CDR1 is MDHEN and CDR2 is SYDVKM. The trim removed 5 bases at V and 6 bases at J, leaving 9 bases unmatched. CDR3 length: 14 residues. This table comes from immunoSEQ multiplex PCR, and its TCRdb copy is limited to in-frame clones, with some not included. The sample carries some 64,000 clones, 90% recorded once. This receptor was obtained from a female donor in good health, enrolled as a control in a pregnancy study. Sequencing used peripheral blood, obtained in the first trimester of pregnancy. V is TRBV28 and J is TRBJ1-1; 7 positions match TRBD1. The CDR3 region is CASSVSPQGAEAFF. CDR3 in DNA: TGTGCCAGCAGTGTCTCCCCCCAGGGGGCTGAAGCTTTCTTT.